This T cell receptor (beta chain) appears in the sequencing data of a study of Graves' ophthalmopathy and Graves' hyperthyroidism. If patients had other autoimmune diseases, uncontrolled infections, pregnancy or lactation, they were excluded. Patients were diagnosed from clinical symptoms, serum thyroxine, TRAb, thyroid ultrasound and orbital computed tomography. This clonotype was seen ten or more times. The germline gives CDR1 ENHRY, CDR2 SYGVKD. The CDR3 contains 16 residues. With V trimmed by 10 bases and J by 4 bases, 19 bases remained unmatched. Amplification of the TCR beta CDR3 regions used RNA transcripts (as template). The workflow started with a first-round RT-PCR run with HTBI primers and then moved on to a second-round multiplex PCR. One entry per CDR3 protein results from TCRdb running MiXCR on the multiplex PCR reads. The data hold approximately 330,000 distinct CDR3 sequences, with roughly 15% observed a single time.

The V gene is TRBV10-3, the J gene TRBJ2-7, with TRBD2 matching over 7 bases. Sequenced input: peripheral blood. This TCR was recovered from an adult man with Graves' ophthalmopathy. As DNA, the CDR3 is TGTGCCACCGCGACTAGCAGGAGAGGGTCCGCATACGAGCAGTACTTC. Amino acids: CATATSRRGSAYEQYF.